This T cell receptor beta chain was recovered during a study of response to subunit inactivated influenza vaccine. TCRdb passed the RT-PCR reads through MiXCR, listing each CDR3 protein once. Here the sample spans more than 450,000 distinct CDR3 sequences, 11% being singletons. The CDR3 is 15 residues long. V lost 2 bases, J lost 2 bases, and 11 bases lay in between. This clonotype was seen at least ten times. These records were also assigned to another study, of T cells expressing NK-cell markers. That investigation notes: Making the TCR beta cDNA relied on 5'RACE template switching with UMIs. In sorted CD3+CD56+NKG2C+, CD3+CD56+NKG2C- and CD3+CD56-NKG2C+ T cells, TCR beta repertoires were obtained.

Sequencing was performed on PBMCs from blood, taken on the day of vaccination. V usage is TRBV12-3 or TRBV12-4 and J usage is TRBJ2-3; tentatively, D is TRBD2 (5 bases). The TCR originated in a man aged 45-60 years who received an inactivated influenza vaccine. CDR3 protein: CASSLKFGVTDTQYF. In nucleotides, the CDR3 is TGTGCCAGCAGTTTAAAATTCGGGGTCACAGATACGCAGTATTTT.